Listed below are T cell receptor beta chains from one sample, sequenced in a study of shared clonotypes between healthy human individuals. TCRdb's copy holds only in-frame clones and misses some; the assay was immunoSEQ multiplex PCR. The data show about 590,000 clones, around 95% seen once. The material sequenced was naive CD8+ T cells sorted from blood. The source is a woman aged 25 to 39 in good health. Each CDR3 is given with its conserved first and last residue. Fields, in order: J gene, V gene, D gene, CDR3 protein. A D gene is named only where the DNA matches it firmly.

TRBJ1-1	TRBV6-1	TRBD1	CASNGQGFSNTEAFF
TRBJ2-1	TRBV28	NA	CASSLGNEQFF
TRBJ2-1	TRBV5-1	NA	CASSFESSYNEQFF
TRBJ1-6	TRBV11-2	NA	CASSLRGALGSPLHF
TRBJ2-1	TRBV27	TRBD2	CASSPGTSGRRQFF
TRBJ1-2	TRBV28	NA	CATEIRGAIPYGYTF
TRBJ1-6	TRBV19	TRBD1	CASSIGTGGSPLHF
TRBJ1-3	TRBV28	NA	CASSLRGSSGNTIYF
TRBJ1-1	TRBV5-1	NA	CASSLVPVTENTEAFF
TRBJ2-7	TRBV28	NA	CASSQGPRYEQYF
TRBJ1-2	TRBV30	NA	CARNRGREGYGYTF
TRBJ2-7	TRBV9	NA	CASSAPGQYEQYF
TRBJ1-5	TRBV27	NA	CASSLAGHSNQPQHF
TRBJ1-4	TRBV7-9	TRBD1	CASSPTLGQGSEKLFF
TRBJ1-3	TRBV15	NA	CATSRDWGVSGNTIYF
TRBJ2-6	TRBV11-1	NA	CASSLMPGVGANVLTF
TRBJ2-6	TRBV4-1	NA	CASSHDSGANVLTF
TRBJ1-1	TRBV11-3	NA	CASSLDTNTEAFF
TRBJ2-7	TRBV5-6	TRBD1	CASGALTGTLYF
TRBJ1-5	TRBV27	TRBD1	CASRDRSDQPQHF
TRBJ2-2	TRBV5-1	NA	CASSLNYEGSNTGELFF
TRBJ2-7	TRBV11-1	NA	CASSPNTGSSYEQYF
TRBJ2-7	TRBV5-1	NA	CASSLAQGTTYEQYF
TRBJ2-7	TRBV25-1	TRBD1	CASTSGQGYEQYF
TRBJ2-1	TRBV14	TRBD2	CASSQDLAGLYNEQFF
TRBJ1-1	TRBV9	NA	CASSGPNTEAFF
TRBJ2-7	TRBV27	NA	CASSLKLAYEQYF
TRBJ2-3	TRBV10-3	NA	CAISESRSTDTQYF
TRBJ1-1	TRBV5-6	NA	CASDAYRANTEAFF
TRBJ2-7	TRBV11-3	NA	CASSLDGHEQYF
TRBJ2-1	TRBV7-9	NA	CASSHSQDNEQFF